The next 8 T cell receptor beta chains were all read from a single sample in a study of early T cells in non-severe SARS-CoV-2 infection. TCRdb recomputed calls from the 5' RACE reads with MiXCR, one row per CDR3 protein. Altogether tens of thousands of distinct CDR3 sequences are present, about 8.4% being singletons, with the ten largest covering about 3.4%. The sequenced sample consisted of whole blood. These receptors were collected from an adult who was a healthcare worker with PCR-confirmed SARS-CoV-2 infection or an uninfected control (not recorded which).

This clonotype was counted a few times. The chain couples TRBV19 to TRBJ1-5, with 8 bases that match TRBD1. This CDR3 spans 13 amino acids. The V gene's germline CDR1 is LNHDA and CDR2 SQIVND (reference sequence). V trimming: 8 bases; J trimming: 4 bases; junction bases outside the gene matches: 4. CDR3 sequence (DNA): TGTGCCAGTCGACAGGGGAGAAATCAGCCCCAGCATTTT. It translates to CASRQGRNQPQHF.

V is TRBV18 and J is TRBJ1-6; no reliable D call. CDR3 length: 18 residues. Germline lookup yields CDR1 KGHSH and CDR2 LQKENI. With 1 base removed from V and 0 bases from J, the gap between germline ends came to 13 bases. The DNA for the CDR3 is TGTGCCAGCTCACCACTTCCCCCGGATAGCTCCTATAATTCACCCCTCCACTTT. The encoded protein is CASSPLPPDSSYNSPLHF.

The rearrangement joins TRBV6-1 to TRBJ2-3; 14 nucleotides line up with TRBD2. CDR3 length: 14 amino acids. Germline V lookup: CDR1 MNHNS, CDR2 SASEGT. Trimming took 11 bases from V and 4 from J; bases not matched to a gene: 5. This CDR3 reads CACGTSGSSDTQYF. CDR3 sequence (DNA): TGTGCCTGTGGGACTAGCGGGAGTTCAGATACGCAGTATTTT.

The chain couples TRBV5-8 to TRBJ2-3, with D uncertain. This CDR3 has 16 residues. The V gene's germline CDR1 is SGHTS and CDR2 YDEGEE. The germline V and J ends were trimmed by 0 bases and 0 bases, with 11 bases remaining between them. Written as DNA, the CDR3 is TGTGCCAGCAGCTTGGTTTGGGCAACTAGCACAGATACGCAGTATTTT. Amino acids: CASSLVWATSTDTQYF.

This chain links TRBV29-1 with TRBJ1-1; tentative D call: TRBD1 (6 bases). This CDR3 has 11 residues. Trimming left V 8 bases short and J 8 bases short, with 15 bases between. Per the germline V gene, CDR1 is SQVTM and CDR2 is ANQGSEA. CDR3 nucleotides: TGCAGCACTCTCAGGGGTTCGGAAGCTTTCTTT. This codes for CSTLRGSEAFF.

In its sample, this clonotype is medium-sized (0.01 to 0.1%). The genes are TRBV11-2 and TRBJ2-3; the match to TRBD2 covers 7 bases. V shed 1 base and J 2 bases; nucleotides not matched to a gene: 9. CDR1 and CDR2 from the germline V gene are SGHAT and FQNNGV. The CDR3 sequence is 17 residues long. CDR3 residues: CASSLASSGTSTDTQYF. Here the CDR3 DNA reads TGTGCCAGCAGCTTAGCCTCTAGCGGCACCTCCACAGATACGCAGTATTTT.

The sample holds a few counts of this clonotype. The genes are TRBV20-1 and TRBJ1-2; the D is unclear. CDR1 DFQATT and CDR2 SNEGSKA come from the germline V gene (reference sequence). The CDR3 has 15 residues. The V end lost 0 bases, the J end lost 5 bases, and 16 bases lay between the germline ends. CDR3: CSARDQTGPKYGYTF. The CDR3 nucleotides read TGCAGTGCTAGAGATCAGACCGGGCCGAAGTATGGCTACACCTTC.

The chain carries TRBV18 and TRBJ2-7; D perhaps matches TRBD1 (5 bases). The germline gives CDR1 KGHSH, CDR2 LQKENI. This CDR3 is 13 amino acids long. Trimming left V 6 bases short and J 6 bases short, with 15 bases between. The CDR3 DNA is TGTGCCAGCTCCCCAATTCGACAGTCCGAGCAGTACTTC. It specifies CASSPIRQSEQYF.